Described below is a single TCR beta chain sequence and its context. Germline values: CDR1 SGHKS, CDR2 YYEKEE (reference sequence). Trimming cost V 0 bases and J 2 bases, with 16 bases left between them. The CDR3 length is 17 residues. Original processing notes: Cell counts per sample came from amplifying reference gene primers. Sequencing used immunoSEQ multiplex PCR; TCRdb keeps in-frame clones, though not all of them. The V and J calls and clone size were taken over from that table, and D and trimming were inferred from the DNA. The table has 200,000 to 300,000 clones, around 87% seen once. This record comes from a study of blood T cell repertoires in COVID-19. The wider study: Whether acute or convalescent, the COVID-19 samples came from the United States, Italy and Spain. PBMCs, B-cell-depleted T cells, or T cells provided the cDNA or gDNA that made up the material.

This sequence was found in a woman aged 50 to 65 with acute or convalescent COVID-19. V usage is TRBV5-5 and J usage is TRBJ2-3; D perhaps matches TRBD1 (6 bases). The specimen sequenced was peripheral blood. CDR3 protein: CASSLGRGRTSTDTQYF. The CDR3 DNA reads as TGTGCCAGCAGCTTGGGCAGGGGACGAACCTCCACAGATACGCAGTATTTT.